This TCR beta chain was identified in a study of CD8 T cells in ankylosing spondylitis (dated by TCRdb to about 2017). About the investigation overall: The study profiled T cell receptor beta repertoires in healthy donors and ankylosing spondylitis patients to find disease-linked TCR variants. The full study cohort was made up of approximately 27 ankylosing spondylitis patients and roughly 98 healthy donors. Peripheral blood was sampled, and synovial fluid was also collected from ankylosing spondylitis patients. The study at large found these results: Some motif variants had previously been reported in the synovial fluid and blood of reactive arthritis patients, which suggests shared mechanisms of disease initiation. Blood from ankylosing spondylitis patients appeared to be characterized by a TCR beta motif composed of 7 to 9 highly homologous amino acid variants. Significant enrichment of the disease-linked clones was reported in matched synovial fluid samples from ankylosing spondylitis patients. The disease-linked clones had a CD8+ phenotype and were found at relatively low frequencies in peripheral blood.

This clonotype occurred many times. This clone's antigen is unknown. Within one base of it there is no much larger clone, and no base qualities were kept. Trimming accounts for 4 bases at V and 4 bases at J, while the number of junction bases matched to no gene is 11. The CDR3 starts with the cysteine, ends with the phenylalanine, and has 17 residues. Only the CDR3 part of the read is kept: 51 bases, read in frame from the first base. The germline V gene specifies SGHDT as CDR1 and YYEEEE as CDR2. Instrument used: Illumina HiSeq 2500. Quantitative 5'-RACE with molecular barcodes was the method used to prepare the TCR beta libraries. Per the authors' processing: To identify disease-linked TCR variants, a new computational method was used, one built on a probabilistic model of VDJ rearrangement. Using fastp at Q25 and MiXCR, TCRdb reprocessed the public reads and kept productive beta chains. A single entry per CDR3 protein holds the most common genes and DNA from its merged rows. The V and J calls were not made by the authors but by TCRdb's processing. Here the sample has about 130,000 distinct CDR3 sequences; around 15% occur a single time. 3% of the sample goes to the ten largest clones.

The sample consisted of blood, either unsorted or a sorted T cell fraction (not recorded which). The chain was built from TRBV5-6 and TRBJ1-2; the central 12 bases match TRBD1. This TCR derives from a female donor with ankylosing spondylitis or in good health (not recorded which). The DNA sequence is as follows: TGTGCCAGCAGCGTTCCGGGACAGGGGGCCCTCGTCTATGGCTACACCTTC. Translated, this is CASSVPGQGALVYGYTF.